The rows below give T cell receptor beta chains drawn from one sample of a study of a mutant IDH1 vaccine in newly diagnosed glioma. Repertoires were generated with immunoSEQ multiplex PCR, while TCRdb's copy carries only in-frame clones and drops some. The sample has roughly 40,000 clones, about 89% seen once. The antigens these receptors bind are not known. The sample was PBMCs, taken from a glioma patient whose treatment included an IDH1 peptide vaccine. The receptors shown here come from a man between 45 and 60 years old with glioma. CDR3s include the opening cysteine and the closing phenylalanine or tryptophan. D genes are given only for firm matches. A row's size may be missing; if present it is once, few, many or a size class.

D	size	V	J	CDR3	DNA
NA	NA	TRBV5-6	TRBJ1-5	CASSATRDINSGVNQPQHF	TGTGCCAGCAGCGCCACCCGGGACATCAACTCCGGGGTTAATCAGCCCCAGCATTTT
TRBD1	NA	TRBV19	TRBJ2-7	CASSISAGGLDEQYF	TGTGCCAGTAGTATATCGGCAGGGGGATTGGACGAGCAGTACTTC
TRBD1	NA	TRBV2	TRBJ1-3	CASSGDRGSGNTIYF	TGTGCCAGCAGTGGGGACAGGGGCTCTGGAAACACCATATATTTT
TRBD1	few	TRBV4-1	TRBJ2-7	CASSQGQAISYEQYF	TGCGCCAGCAGCCAGGGACAGGCAATTTCCTACGAGCAGTACTTC
NA	NA	TRBV5-1	TRBJ2-1	CASSSSAKSYNEQFF	TGCGCCAGCAGCTCATCGGCAAAATCCTACAATGAGCAGTTCTTC
NA	NA	TRBV6-1	TRBJ2-1	CASSEDRSSYNEQFF	TGTGCCAGCAGTGAAGACCGGAGCTCCTACAATGAGCAGTTCTTC
NA	NA	TRBV30	TRBJ1-1	CAWRASAGQAFF	TGTGCCTGGAGAGCGTCAGCAGGTCAAGCTTTCTTT
NA	NA	TRBV10-3	TRBJ2-4	CAIGTEGPLAKNIQYF	TGTGCCATCGGAACAGAAGGTCCCTTAGCCAAAAACATTCAGTACTTC
TRBD1	NA	TRBV4-2	TRBJ1-5	CASSQDRGTGDQPQHF	TGTGCCAGCAGCCAAGATCGAGGGACAGGGGATCAGCCCCAGCATTTT
NA	NA	TRBV7-9	TRBJ1-1	CASSRGGWRTEAFF	TGTGCCAGCAGCCGTGGTGGGTGGAGAACTGAAGCTTTCTTT
NA	NA	TRBV2	TRBJ1-2	CASSDRGYGYTF	TGTGCCAGCAGTGACAGGGGCTATGGCTACACCTTC
NA	few	TRBV11-2	TRBJ1-5	CASSEDRNQPQHF	TGTGCCAGCAGCGAAGACAGGAATCAGCCCCAGCATTTT
NA	NA	TRBV6-5	TRBJ1-1	CASSLSDSLNTEAFF	TGTGCCAGCAGTTTAAGCGACAGCCTGAACACTGAAGCTTTCTTT
NA	NA	TRBV6-5	TRBJ1-5	CASSYSLNQPQHF	TGTGCCAGCAGTTACTCCTTAAATCAGCCCCAGCATTTT
NA	few	TRBV7-2	TRBJ1-4	CASSLASGDKKLFF	TGTGCCAGCAGCTTAGCATCGGGGGATAAAAAACTGTTTTTT
TRBD1	few	TRBV2	TRBJ1-2	CASSVGLGQGGYTF	TGTGCCAGCAGTGTCGGCCTAGGACAGGGCGGCTACACCTTC
NA	NA	TRBV9	TRBJ1-5	CASSLGWASNQPQHF	TGTGCCAGCAGCCTCGGTTGGGCTAGCAATCAGCCCCAGCATTTT
NA	NA	TRBV29-1	TRBJ1-2	CSVDSRIEHYGYTF	TGCAGCGTTGACTCTAGGATTGAGCACTATGGCTACACCTTC
NA	NA	TRBV7-6	TRBJ2-7	CASRLRGPRYEQYF	TGTGCCAGCAGGCTCAGGGGACCTCGCTACGAGCAGTACTTC
TRBD2	NA	TRBV29-1	TRBJ2-7	CSVEDLALAGGYEQYF	TGCAGCGTTGAAGATCTGGCTCTAGCGGGGGGCTACGAGCAGTACTTC
NA	NA	TRBV27	TRBJ2-1	CASSAEAGYNEQFF	TGTGCCAGCAGTGCCGAGGCAGGATACAATGAGCAGTTCTTC
TRBD1	NA	TRBV5-8	TRBJ1-2	CASSLTGTAGRGYTF	TGTGCCAGCAGCTTAACCGGGACAGCCGGGCGCGGCTACACCTTC